Reported below is one TCR beta chain. Antigen unknown. The protocol was immunoSEQ multiplex PCR, while the TCRdb copy is restricted to in-frame clones and leaves out a portion. The sample lists 350,000 to 450,000 clones, 92% occurring once. Treatment specified: roughly 19 received Ad26.COV2.S at low or high dose, single or two shots; roughly five received placebo; per-sample allocation not given. Day 63 after the first vaccine or placebo injection was the time point for sampling. Germline V gene sequence: CDR1 MNHNS, CDR2 SASEGT. V lost 3 bases and J lost 8, with 10 bases in between. The CDR3 spans 12 residues. This specimen comes from a study of Ad26.COV2.S vaccination and SARS-CoV-2 variants. Study results and limitations: Analytic work on TCR breadth and depth might have understated the full extent of total T cell responses. Recipients given vaccine exceeded placebo recipients in spike-specific TCR breadth.

The sequencing used peripheral blood, collected in a trial of Ad26.COV2.S vaccine versus placebo. This receptor was identified in a person aged 18-65 years who received the Ad26.COV2.S COVID-19 vaccine or a placebo. J is TRBJ1-2 and V is TRBV6-1; D call uncertain. CDR3 bases: TGTGCCAGCAGTGACGAAGGACTGGGCTACACCTTC. Protein product: CASSDEGLGYTF.